This T cell receptor (beta chain) was sequenced during a study of shared clonotypes between healthy human individuals. About this clone: Antigen specificity is unknown.

Trimming removed 1 base from V and 3 bases from J, with 12 bases in between. In germline, CDR1 is LNHDA, CDR2 SQIVND (reference sequence). The CDR3 loop spans 15 amino acids. The data were produced by immunoSEQ multiplex PCR, yet TCRdb's version contains in-frame clones alone and is incomplete. The sample carries roughly 2,500,000 clones, 80% to 95% recorded once. Study results and limitations: The sharing of 5% to 6.5% of naive CD4 clonotypes was seen across a handful of donors.

The genes are TRBV19 and TRBJ2-5; TRBD1 is a possible D gene (6 bases). This TCR was recovered from a man between 18 and 29 years old in good health. Some clones in this sample may be carry-over from other donors' samples. The sample taken for sequencing was naive CD4+ T cells from PBMCs. The subset: CD45RA+ positively selected. The CDR3 loop reads CASSIVPTGEETQYF. The CDR3 DNA sequence: TGTGCCAGTAGTATAGTCCCGACAGGAGAAGAGACCCAGTACTTC.